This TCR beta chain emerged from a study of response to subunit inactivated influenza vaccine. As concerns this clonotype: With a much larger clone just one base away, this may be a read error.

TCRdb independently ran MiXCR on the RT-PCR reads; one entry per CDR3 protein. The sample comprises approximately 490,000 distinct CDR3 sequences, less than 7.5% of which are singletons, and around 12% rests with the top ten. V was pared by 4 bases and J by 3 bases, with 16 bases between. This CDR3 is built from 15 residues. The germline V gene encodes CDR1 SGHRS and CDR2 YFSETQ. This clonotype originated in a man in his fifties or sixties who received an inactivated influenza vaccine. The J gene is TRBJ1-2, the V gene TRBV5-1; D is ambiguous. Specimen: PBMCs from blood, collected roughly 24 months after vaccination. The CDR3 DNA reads TGCGCCAGCAGCCTCCAACCGGAACAAGACTATGGCTACACCTTC. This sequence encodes CASSLQPEQDYGYTF.